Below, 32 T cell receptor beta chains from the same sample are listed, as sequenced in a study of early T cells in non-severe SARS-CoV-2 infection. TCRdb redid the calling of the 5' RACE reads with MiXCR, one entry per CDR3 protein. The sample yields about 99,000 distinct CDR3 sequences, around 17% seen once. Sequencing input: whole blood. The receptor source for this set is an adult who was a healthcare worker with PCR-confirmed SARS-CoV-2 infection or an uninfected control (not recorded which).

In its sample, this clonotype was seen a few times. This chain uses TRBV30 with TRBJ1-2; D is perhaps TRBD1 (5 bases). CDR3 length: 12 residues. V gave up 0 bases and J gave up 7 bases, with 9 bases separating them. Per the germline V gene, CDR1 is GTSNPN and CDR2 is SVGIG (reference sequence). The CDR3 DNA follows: TGTGCCTGGAGTGTGGGACCTGGTGGCTACACCTTC. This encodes CAWSVGPGGYTF.

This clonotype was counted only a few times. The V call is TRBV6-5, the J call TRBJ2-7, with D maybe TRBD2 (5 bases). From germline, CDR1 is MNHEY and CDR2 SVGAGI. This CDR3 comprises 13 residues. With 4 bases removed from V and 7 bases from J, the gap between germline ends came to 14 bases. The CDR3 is CASSLDGLREQYF. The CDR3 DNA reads TGTGCCAGCAGTTTGGACGGACTTAGGGAGCAGTACTTC.

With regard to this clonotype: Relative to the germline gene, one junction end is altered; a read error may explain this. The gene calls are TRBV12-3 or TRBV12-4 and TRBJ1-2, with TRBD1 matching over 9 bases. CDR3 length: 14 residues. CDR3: CASSSGTGKGGFTF. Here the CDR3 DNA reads TGTGCCAGCAGTTCGGGGACAGGGAAGGGAGGCTTCACCTTC.

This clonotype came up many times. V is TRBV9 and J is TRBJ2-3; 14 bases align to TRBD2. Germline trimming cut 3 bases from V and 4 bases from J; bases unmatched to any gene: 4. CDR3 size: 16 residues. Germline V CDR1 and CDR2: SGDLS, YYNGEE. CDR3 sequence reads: CASSARTSGGSDTQYF. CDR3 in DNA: TGTGCCAGCAGCGCACGGACTAGCGGGGGGTCAGATACGCAGTATTTT. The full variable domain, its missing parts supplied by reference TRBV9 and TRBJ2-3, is DSGVTQTPKHLITATGQRVTLRCSPRSGDLSVYWYQQSLDQGLQFLIQYYNGEERAKGNILERFSAQQFPDLHSELNLSSLELGDSALYFCASSARTSGGSDTQYFGPGTRLTVL.

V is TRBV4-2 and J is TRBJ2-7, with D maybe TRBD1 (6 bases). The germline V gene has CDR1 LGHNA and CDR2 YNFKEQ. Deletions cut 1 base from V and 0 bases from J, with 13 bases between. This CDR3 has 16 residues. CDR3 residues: CASSQAVADSSYEQYF. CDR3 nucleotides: TGTGCCAGCAGCCAAGCGGTCGCGGACAGCTCCTACGAGCAGTACTTC.

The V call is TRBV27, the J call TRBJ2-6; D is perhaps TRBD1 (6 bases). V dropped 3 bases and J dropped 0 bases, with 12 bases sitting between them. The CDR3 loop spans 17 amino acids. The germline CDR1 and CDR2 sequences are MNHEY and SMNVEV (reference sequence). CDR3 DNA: TGTGCCAGCAGTTTGGCAGGGGCTAGCTCTGGGGCCAACGTCCTGACTTTC. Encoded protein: CASSLAGASSGANVLTF.

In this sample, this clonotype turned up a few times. CDR3 in DNA: TGTGCCAGCAGTTTCGCAGGGACTGAAGCTTTCTTT. Translation gives CASSFAGTEAFF. J is TRBJ1-1 and V is TRBV28; D possibly corresponds to TRBD1 (5 bases). V gave up 3 bases and J gave up 5 bases, with 7 bases separating them. CDR1 MDHEN and CDR2 SYDVKM come from the germline V gene. This CDR3 is 12 amino acids long.

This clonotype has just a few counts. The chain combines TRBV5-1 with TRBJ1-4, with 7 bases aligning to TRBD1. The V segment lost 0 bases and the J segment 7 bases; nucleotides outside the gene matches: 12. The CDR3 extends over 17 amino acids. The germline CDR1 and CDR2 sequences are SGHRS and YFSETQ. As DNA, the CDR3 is TGCGCCAGCAGCTTGGAAGGGTCAGGGGGACGAGGTGAAAAACTGTTTTTT. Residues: CASSLEGSGGRGEKLFF.

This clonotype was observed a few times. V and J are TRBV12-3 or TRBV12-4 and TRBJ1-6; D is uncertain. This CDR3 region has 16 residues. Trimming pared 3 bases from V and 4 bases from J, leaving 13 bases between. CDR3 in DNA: TGTGCCAGCAGTTTTCCGACTGGGCGGTATAATTCACCCCTCCACTTT. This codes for CASSFPTGRYNSPLHF.

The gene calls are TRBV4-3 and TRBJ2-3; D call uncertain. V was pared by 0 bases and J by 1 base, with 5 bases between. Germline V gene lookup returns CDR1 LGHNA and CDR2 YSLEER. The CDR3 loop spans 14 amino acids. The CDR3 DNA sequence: TGCGCCAGCAGCCAAGATCCCGGCACAGATACGCAGTATTTT. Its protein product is CASSQDPGTDTQYF.

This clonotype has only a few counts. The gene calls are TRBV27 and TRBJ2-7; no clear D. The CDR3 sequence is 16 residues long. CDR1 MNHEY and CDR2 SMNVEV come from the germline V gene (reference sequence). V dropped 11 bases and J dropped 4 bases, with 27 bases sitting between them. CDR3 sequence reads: CAVFSGTARPFYEQYF. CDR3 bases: TGTGCCGTGTTCTCGGGCACCGCCCGTCCTTTTTACGAGCAGTACTTC.

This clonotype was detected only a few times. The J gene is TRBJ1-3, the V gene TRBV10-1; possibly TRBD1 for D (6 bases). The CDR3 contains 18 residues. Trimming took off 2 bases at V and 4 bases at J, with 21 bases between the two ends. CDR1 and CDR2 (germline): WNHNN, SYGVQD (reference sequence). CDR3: CASSEPNLQGTGGNTIYF. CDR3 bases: TGCGCCAGCAGTGAGCCCAACCTACAAGGAACAGGGGGAAACACCATATATTTT.

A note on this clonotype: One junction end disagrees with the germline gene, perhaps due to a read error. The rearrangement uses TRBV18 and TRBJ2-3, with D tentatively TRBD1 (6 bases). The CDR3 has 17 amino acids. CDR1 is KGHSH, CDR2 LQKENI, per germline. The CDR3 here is CPSSPRFLDRNTDTQYF. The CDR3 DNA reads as TGTCCCAGCTCACCTCGGTTCTTGGACAGAAACACAGATACGCAGTATTTT.

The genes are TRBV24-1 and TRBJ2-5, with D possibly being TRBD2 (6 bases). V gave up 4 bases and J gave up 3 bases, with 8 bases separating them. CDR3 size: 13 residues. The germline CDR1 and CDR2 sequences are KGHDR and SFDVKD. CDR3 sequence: CATSDGGEETQYF. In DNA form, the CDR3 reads TGTGCCACCAGTGACGGGGGAGAAGAGACCCAGTACTTC.

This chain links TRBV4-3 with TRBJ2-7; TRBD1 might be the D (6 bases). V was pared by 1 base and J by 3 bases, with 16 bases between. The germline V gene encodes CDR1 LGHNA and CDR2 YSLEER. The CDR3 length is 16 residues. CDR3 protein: CASSQASVGAVYEQYF. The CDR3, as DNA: TGCGCCAGCAGCCAAGCGTCTGTGGGGGCCGTCTACGAGCAGTACTTC.

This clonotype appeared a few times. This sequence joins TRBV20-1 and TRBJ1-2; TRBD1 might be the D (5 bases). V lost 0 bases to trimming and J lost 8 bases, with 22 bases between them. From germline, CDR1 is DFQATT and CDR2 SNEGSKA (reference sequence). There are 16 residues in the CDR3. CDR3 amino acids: CSARDPKQGRRLGYTF. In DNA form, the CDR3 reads TGCAGTGCTAGAGATCCCAAGCAGGGTCGGAGACTAGGCTACACCTTC.

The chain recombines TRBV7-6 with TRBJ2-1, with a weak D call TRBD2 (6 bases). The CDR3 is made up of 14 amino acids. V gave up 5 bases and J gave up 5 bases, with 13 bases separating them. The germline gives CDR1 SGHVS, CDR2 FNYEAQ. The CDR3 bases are TGTGCCAGCAGCCCGATGGGGGAGGACAATGAGCAGTTCTTC. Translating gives CASSPMGEDNEQFF.

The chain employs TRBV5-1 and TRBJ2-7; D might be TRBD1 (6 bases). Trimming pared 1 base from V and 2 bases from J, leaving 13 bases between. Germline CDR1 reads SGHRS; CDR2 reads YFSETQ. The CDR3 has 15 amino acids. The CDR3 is CASSLSGRGTYEQYF. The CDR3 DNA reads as TGCGCCAGCAGCTTGAGTGGCAGGGGTACCTACGAGCAGTACTTC.

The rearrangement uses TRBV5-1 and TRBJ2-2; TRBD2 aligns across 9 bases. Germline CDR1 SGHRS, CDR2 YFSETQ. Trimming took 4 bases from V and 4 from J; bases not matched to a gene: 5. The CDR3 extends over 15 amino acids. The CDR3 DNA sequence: TGCGCCAGCAGCGGGACTAGCTTGGCCACCGGGGAGCTGTTTTTT. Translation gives CASSGTSLATGELFF.

The CDR3 DNA is TGTGCCAGCTCACCACCGAATTTAGGACAGGACATTCAGTACTTC. It yields the protein CASSPPNLGQDIQYF. The rearrangement uses TRBV18 and TRBJ2-4, with 7 bases matching TRBD1. Trimming at V came to 0 bases and at J to 8 bases, leaving 7 bases not matched to a gene. The germline CDR1 and CDR2 sequences are KGHSH and LQKENI. This CDR3 comprises 15 residues.

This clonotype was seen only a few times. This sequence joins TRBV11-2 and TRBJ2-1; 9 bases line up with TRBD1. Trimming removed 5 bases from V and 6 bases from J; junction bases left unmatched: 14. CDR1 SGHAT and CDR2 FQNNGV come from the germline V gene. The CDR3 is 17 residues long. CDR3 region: CASSHLKLTGGFNEQFF. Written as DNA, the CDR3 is TGTGCCAGCAGCCACCTGAAATTGACAGGGGGGTTCAATGAGCAGTTCTTC. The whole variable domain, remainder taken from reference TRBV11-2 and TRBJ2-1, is EAGVAQSPRYKIIEKRQSVAFWCNPISGHATLYWYQQILGQGPKLLIQFQNNGVVDDSQLPKDRFSAERLKGVDSTLKIQPAKLEDSAVYLCASSHLKLTGGFNEQFFGPGTRLTVL.

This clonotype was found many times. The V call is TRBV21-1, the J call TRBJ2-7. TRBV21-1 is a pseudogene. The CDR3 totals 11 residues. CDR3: CASSNDYEQYF. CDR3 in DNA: TGTGCCAGCAGCAATGACTACGAGCAGTACTTC.

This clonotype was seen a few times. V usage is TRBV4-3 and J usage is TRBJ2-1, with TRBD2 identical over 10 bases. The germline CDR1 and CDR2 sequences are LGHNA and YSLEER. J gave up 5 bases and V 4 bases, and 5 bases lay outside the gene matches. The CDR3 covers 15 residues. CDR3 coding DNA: TGCGCCAGCAGCCCCGGACTAGCGGTAAACAATGAGCAGTTCTTC. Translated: CASSPGLAVNNEQFF.

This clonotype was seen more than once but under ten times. DNA of the CDR3: TGTGCCAGCAGTTCTGGGTGGAAGACTAGAGGGAAGACCCAGTACTTC. Protein product: CASSSGWKTRGKTQYF. This chain joins TRBV12-3 or TRBV12-4 and TRBJ2-5; D is perhaps TRBD2 (6 bases). This CDR3 comprises 16 residues. The V and J ends lost 4 bases and 6 bases respectively, with 21 bases between them.

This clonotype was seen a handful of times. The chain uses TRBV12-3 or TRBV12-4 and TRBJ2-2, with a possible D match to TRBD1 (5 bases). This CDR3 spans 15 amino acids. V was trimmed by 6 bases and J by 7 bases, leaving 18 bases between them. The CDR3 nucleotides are TGTGCCAGCAGCCCCAACGCGCCAGGGTACGGGGAGCTGTTTTTT. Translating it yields CASSPNAPGYGELFF.

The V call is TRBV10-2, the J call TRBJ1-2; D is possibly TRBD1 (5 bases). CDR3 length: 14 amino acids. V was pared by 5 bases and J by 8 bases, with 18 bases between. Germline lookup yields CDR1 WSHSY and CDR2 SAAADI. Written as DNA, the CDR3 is TGCGCCAGCAGTAAAAGCGGGACGCCTGGGGGCTACACCTTC. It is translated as CASSKSGTPGGYTF.

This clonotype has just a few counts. Here the CDR3 reads CASSYQTTRPNTEAFF. Written as DNA, the CDR3 is TGTGCCAGCAGTTACCAGACTACACGACCTAACACTGAAGCTTTCTTT. The chain joins TRBV6-2 or TRBV6-3 to TRBJ1-1; D remains ambiguous. The V and J ends lost 2 bases and 2 bases respectively, with 15 bases between them. Germline CDR1 MNHEY, CDR2 SVGEGT. The CDR3 contains 16 residues.

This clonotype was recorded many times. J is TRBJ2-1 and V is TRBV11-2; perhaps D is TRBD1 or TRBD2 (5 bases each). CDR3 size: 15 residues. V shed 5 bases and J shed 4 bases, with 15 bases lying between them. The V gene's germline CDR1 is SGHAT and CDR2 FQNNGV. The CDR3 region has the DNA TGTGCCAGCAGCACGGGACGGAACTTATACAATGAGCAGTTCTTC. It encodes CASSTGRNLYNEQFF. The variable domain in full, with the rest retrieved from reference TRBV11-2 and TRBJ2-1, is EAGVAQSPRYKIIEKRQSVAFWCNPISGHATLYWYQQILGQGPKLLIQFQNNGVVDDSQLPKDRFSAERLKGVDSTLKIQPAKLEDSAVYLCASSTGRNLYNEQFFGPGTRLTVL.

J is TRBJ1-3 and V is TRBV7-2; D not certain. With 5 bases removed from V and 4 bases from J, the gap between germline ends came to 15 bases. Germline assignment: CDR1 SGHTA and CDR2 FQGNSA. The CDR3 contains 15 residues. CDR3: CASSPGYGTGNTIYF. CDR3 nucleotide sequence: TGTGCCAGCAGCCCGGGATACGGCACCGGAAACACCATATATTTT.

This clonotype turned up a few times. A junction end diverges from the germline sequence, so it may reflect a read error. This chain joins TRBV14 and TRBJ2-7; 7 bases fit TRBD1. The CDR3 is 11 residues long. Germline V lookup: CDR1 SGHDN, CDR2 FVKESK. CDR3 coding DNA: TGTGCCAGCAGCCTCGGGGACAGTGCCGCCTTC. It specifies CASSLGDSAAF. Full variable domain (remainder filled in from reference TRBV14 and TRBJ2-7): EAGVTQFPSHSVIEKGQTVTLRCDPISGHDNLYWYRRVMGKEIKFLLHFVKESKQDESGMPNNRFLAERTGGTYSTLKVQPAELEDSGVYFCASSLGDSAAFGPGTRLTVT.

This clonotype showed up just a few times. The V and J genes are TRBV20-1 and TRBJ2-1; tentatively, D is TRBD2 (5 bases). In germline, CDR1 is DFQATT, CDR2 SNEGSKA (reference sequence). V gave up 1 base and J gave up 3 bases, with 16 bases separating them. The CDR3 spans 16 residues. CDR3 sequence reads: CSARAGVAEVYNEQFF. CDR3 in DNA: TGCAGTGCTAGAGCGGGCGTGGCGGAGGTCTACAATGAGCAGTTCTTC.

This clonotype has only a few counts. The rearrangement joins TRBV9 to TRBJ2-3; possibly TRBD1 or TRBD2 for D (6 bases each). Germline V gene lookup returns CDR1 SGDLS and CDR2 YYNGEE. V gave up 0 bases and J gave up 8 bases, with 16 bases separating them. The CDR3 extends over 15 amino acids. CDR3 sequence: CASSVEELGGGTQYF. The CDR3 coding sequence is TGTGCCAGCAGCGTAGAAGAACTAGGGGGAGGTACGCAGTATTTT.